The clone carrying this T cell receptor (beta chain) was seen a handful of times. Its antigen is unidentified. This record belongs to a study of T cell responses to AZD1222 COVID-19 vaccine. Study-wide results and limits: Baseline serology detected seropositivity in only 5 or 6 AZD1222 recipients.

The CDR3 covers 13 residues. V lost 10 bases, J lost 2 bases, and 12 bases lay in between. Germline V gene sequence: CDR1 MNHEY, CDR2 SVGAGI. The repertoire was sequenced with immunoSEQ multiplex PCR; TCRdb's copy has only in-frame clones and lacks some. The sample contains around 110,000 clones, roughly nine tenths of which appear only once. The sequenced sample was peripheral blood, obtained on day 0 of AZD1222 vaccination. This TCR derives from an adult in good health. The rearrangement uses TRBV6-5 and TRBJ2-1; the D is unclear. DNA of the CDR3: TGTGCCACCCAGCTCTTTCCCTACAATGAGCAGTTCTTC. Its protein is CATQLFPYNEQFF.